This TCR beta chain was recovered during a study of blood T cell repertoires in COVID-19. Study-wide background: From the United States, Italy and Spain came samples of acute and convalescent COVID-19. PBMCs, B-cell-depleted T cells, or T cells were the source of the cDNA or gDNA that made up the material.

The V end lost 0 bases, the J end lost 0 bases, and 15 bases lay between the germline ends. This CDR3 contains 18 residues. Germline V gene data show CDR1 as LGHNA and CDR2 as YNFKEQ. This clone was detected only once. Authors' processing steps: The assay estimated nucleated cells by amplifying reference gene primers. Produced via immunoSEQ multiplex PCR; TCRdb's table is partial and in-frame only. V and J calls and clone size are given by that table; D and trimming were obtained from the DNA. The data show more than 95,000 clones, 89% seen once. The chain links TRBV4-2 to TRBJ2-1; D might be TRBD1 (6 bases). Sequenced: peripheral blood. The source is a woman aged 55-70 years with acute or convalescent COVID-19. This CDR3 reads CASSQEYRGQSSYNEQFF. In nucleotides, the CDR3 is TGTGCCAGCAGCCAAGAATACCGAGGACAGAGCTCCTACAATGAGCAGTTCTTC.